A selection of T cell receptor beta chains follows, all from one sample in a study of blood T cell repertoires in COVID-19. Profiled with immunoSEQ multiplex PCR; TCRdb holds only in-frame clones, not every one. Of under 150,000 clones detected, approximately 90% appear once; the ten largest clones hold more than 4%. What was sequenced was peripheral blood. The source is a middle-aged woman with acute or convalescent COVID-19. The CDR3 runs from the conserved cysteine through the conserved F or W. The D gene is left open where the match is weak. Not all rows give a size; the values are once, few, many and, for expanded clones, a class.

size	V	D	J	DNA	CDR3
NA	TRBV12-3/TRBV12-4	NA	TRBJ2-7	TGTGCCAGCAGTTTTCGGGTCGACTACGAGCAGTACTTC	CASSFRVDYEQYF
NA	TRBV9	NA	TRBJ2-7	TGTGCCAGCAGCGAGGGAGGCAGATCGCCTCAGCAGTACTTC	CASSEGGRSPQQYF
NA	TRBV27	NA	TRBJ1-2	TGTGCCAGCAGCGCAAGACCCCTGGGAGGTGGCTACACCTTC	CASSARPLGGGYTF
NA	TRBV6-6	TRBD2	TRBJ2-7	TGTGCCAGCAGAAAGGGACTAGTGGACGAGCAGTACTTC	CASRKGLVDEQYF
NA	TRBV7-9	NA	TRBJ1-1	TGTGCCACCAAACTCCAGGGCCCCACTGAAGCTTTCTTT	CATKLQGPTEAFF
NA	TRBV7-9	NA	TRBJ2-1	TGTGCCAGCAGCTTAGTTCAACCCTCAGGTGAGCAGTTCTTC	CASSLVQPSGEQFF
NA	TRBV5-4	TRBD1	TRBJ2-7	TGTGCCAGCAGCTTGGGCCAGGGGGCTACTTACGAGCAGTACTTC	CASSLGQGATYEQYF
NA	TRBV4-1	NA	TRBJ1-4	TGCGCCAGCAGGGGGGGGCCTAATGAAAAACTGTTTTTT	CASRGGPNEKLFF
NA	TRBV7-3	NA	TRBJ1-1	TGTGCCAGCAGCTTAATGGGCAGGGGAGCGAGCACTGAAGCTTTCTTT	CASSLMGRGASTEAFF
NA	TRBV27	NA	TRBJ2-7	TGTGCCAGCAGCCCCGGGAGAGAGCAGTACTTC	CASSPGREQYF
NA	TRBV4-1	TRBD2	TRBJ2-2	TGCGCCAGCAGCCAAGATGCTCCTAGCGGGTTTTTCGGGGAGCTGTTTTTT	CASSQDAPSGFFGELFF
NA	TRBV4-1	TRBD1	TRBJ2-6	TGCGCCAGCAGCCATTTTCCGGGACAGGTTCTCTCTGGGGCCAACGTCCTGACTTTC	CASSHFPGQVLSGANVLTF
NA	TRBV14	NA	TRBJ1-1	TGTGCCAGCAGACCCGGGGGGGACACTGAAGCTTTCTTT	CASRPGGDTEAFF
NA	TRBV7-8	NA	TRBJ1-5	TGTGCCAGCAGCTTCCGGACAGCGCTGGGGGGGGGCTCTAATCAGCCCCAGCATTTT	CASSFRTALGGGSNQPQHF
NA	TRBV10-3	TRBD2	TRBJ2-2	TGTGCCATCAGGACTAGCGGGATCCCCGGGGAGCTGTTTTTT	CAIRTSGIPGELFF
NA	TRBV30	TRBD1	TRBJ2-5	TGTGCCTGGAGGCGACAGGGCCAAGAGACCCAGTACTTC	CAWRRQGQETQYF
NA	TRBV5-1	TRBD1	TRBJ2-3	TGCGCCAGCAGCCTTTGGACAGGGGAGGATACGCAGTATTTT	CASSLWTGEDTQYF
NA	TRBV27	TRBD2	TRBJ2-3	TGTGCCAGCAGTCCCGCCCTAGCGGGACAATTAGCAGATACGCAGTATTTT	CASSPALAGQLADTQYF
NA	TRBV5-1	NA	TRBJ1-1	TGCGCCAGCAGTCGCCGCACAGGGACCAACACTGAAGCTTTCTTT	CASSRRTGTNTEAFF
NA	TRBV5-4	TRBD1	TRBJ1-1	TGTGCCAGCAGCTTGGGGACAGGGAACACTGAAGCTTTCTTT	CASSLGTGNTEAFF
NA	TRBV29-1	NA	TRBJ2-4	TGCAGCGTCCTTGAACTAGAGGAAAACATTCAGTACTTC	CSVLELEENIQYF
NA	TRBV9	TRBD1	TRBJ2-5	TGTGCCAGCAGCATTGGGACAGGTGGTTTCAAGACCCAGTACTTC	CASSIGTGGFKTQYF
NA	TRBV29-1	TRBD1	TRBJ2-2	TGCAGCGTAGAAACAGGGGCCGGGGAGCTGTTTTTT	CSVETGAGELFF
NA	TRBV4-1	TRBD2	TRBJ2-7	TGCGCCAGCAGCCAAGATGGGCGGGGGGTTTACGAGCAGTACTTC	CASSQDGRGVYEQYF
few	TRBV19	NA	TRBJ2-2	TGTGCCAGTAGTGAGGGTTACACCGGGGAGCTGTTTTTT	CASSEGYTGELFF